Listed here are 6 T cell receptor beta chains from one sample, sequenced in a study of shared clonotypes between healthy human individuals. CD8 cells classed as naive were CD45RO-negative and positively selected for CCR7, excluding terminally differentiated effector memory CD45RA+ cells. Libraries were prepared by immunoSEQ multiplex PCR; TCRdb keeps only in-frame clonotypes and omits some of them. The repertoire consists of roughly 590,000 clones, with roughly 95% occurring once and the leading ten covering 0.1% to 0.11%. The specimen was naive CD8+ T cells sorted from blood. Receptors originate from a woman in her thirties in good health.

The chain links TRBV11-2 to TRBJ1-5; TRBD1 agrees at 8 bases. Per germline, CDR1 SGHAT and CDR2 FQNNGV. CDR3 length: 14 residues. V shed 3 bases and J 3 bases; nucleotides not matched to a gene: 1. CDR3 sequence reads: CASSLTGVNQPQHF. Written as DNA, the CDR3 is TGTGCCAGCAGCTTGACAGGGGTCAATCAGCCCCAGCATTTT.

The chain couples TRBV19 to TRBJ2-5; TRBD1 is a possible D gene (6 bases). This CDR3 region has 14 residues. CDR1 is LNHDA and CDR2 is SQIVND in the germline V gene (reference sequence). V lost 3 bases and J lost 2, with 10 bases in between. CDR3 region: CASSMWGRQETQYF. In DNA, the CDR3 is TGTGCCAGTAGTATGTGGGGGCGTCAAGAGACCCAGTACTTC.

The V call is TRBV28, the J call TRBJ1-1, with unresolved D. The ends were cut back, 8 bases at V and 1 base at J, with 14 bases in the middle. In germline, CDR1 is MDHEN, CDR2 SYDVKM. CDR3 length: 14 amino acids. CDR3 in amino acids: CASAPDISNTEAFF. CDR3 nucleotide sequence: TGTGCCAGCGCTCCCGACATCTCGAACACTGAAGCTTTCTTT.

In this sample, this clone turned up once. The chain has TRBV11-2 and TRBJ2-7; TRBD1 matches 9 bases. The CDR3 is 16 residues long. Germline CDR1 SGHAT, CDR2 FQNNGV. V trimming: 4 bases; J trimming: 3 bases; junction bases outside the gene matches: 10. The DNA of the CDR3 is TGTGCCAGCAGCTCAGGTCCCGGGACAGGGTACTACGAGCAGTACTTC. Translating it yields CASSSGPGTGYYEQYF. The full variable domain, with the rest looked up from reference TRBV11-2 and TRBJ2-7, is EAGVAQSPRYKIIEKRQSVAFWCNPISGHATLYWYQQILGQGPKLLIQFQNNGVVDDSQLPKDRFSAERLKGVDSTLKIQPAKLEDSAVYLCASSSGPGTGYYEQYFGPGTRLTVT.

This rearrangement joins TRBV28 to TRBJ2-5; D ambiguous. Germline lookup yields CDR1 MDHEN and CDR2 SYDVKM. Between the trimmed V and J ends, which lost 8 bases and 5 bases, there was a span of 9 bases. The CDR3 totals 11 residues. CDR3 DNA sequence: TGTGCCAGCGGTGTTGGTGAGACCCAGTACTTC. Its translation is CASGVGETQYF.

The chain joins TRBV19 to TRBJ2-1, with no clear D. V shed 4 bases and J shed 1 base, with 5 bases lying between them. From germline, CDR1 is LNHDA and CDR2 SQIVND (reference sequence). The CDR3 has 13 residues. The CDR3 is CASSKYSYNEQFF. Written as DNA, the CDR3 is TGTGCCAGTAGTAAGTATTCCTACAATGAGCAGTTCTTC.